A single sample gave rise to the 5 T cell receptor beta chains below, sequenced in a study of cytomegalovirus exposure and HLA in healthy donors (dated 2017 in TCRdb). Libraries were prepared through the immunoSEQ multiplex PCR assay. For the multiplex PCR, a mixture combining 60 forward primers for TCR Vbeta segments and 13 reverse primers for TCR Jbeta segments was used. TCRdb took this table from immuneACCESS and kept in-frame rearrangements with V and J called. Such tables lack part of the clones; where checked against another copy, unresolved V genes explain under half of the gap, and the rest is unexplained. This sample lists roughly 72,000 clones; 79% were detected once. About 22% of the sample lies in the top ten. What was sequenced was PBMCs. All receptors come from a middle-aged woman in good health and CMV-seropositive.

The chain carries TRBV19 and TRBJ1-2, with 7 bases fitting TRBD1. The CDR3 contains 17 residues. After removal of 3 bases from V and 2 bases from J, the junction contained 12 bases not matched to a gene. Germline values: CDR1 LNHDA, CDR2 SQIVND (reference sequence). The CDR3 reads CASSITVAGGLNYGYTF. CDR3 bases: TGTGCCAGTAGTATCACGGTGGCAGGGGGATTGAACTATGGCTACACCTTC.

The gene calls are TRBV29-1 and TRBJ1-2; D not certain. V was pared by 4 bases and J by 3 bases, with 9 bases between. The CDR3 is 12 residues long. Germline V lookup: CDR1 SQVTM, CDR2 ANQGSEA. For the CDR3, the DNA is TGCAGCGTTGGAGGGTCGGACTATGGCTACACCTTC. Encoded protein: CSVGGSDYGYTF.

The rearrangement uses TRBV10-2 and TRBJ1-6, with D unresolved. The CDR3 length is 19 residues. Germline-derived CDR1 and CDR2 are WSHSY and SAAADI. The V end was cut by 0 bases, the J end by 0 bases, with 15 bases between. This chain's CDR3 is CASSESKAGRSSYNSPLHF. DNA for the CDR3: TGCGCCAGCAGTGAGTCGAAGGCAGGCCGCAGCTCCTATAATTCACCCCTCCACTTT.

This rearrangement joins TRBV11-3 to TRBJ2-7, with 12 bases lining up with TRBD1. This CDR3 has 15 amino acids. Germline-derived CDR1 and CDR2 are SGHNT and YENEEA. Germline trimming cut 5 bases from V and 4 bases from J; bases unmatched to any gene: 6. CDR3 DNA sequence: TGTGCCAGCAGCCCCGGGACAGGGGGCTCTTACGAGCAGTACTTC. It codes for CASSPGTGGSYEQYF.

The gene calls are TRBV6-5 and TRBJ2-7; tentatively, D is TRBD1 (5 bases). From germline, CDR1 is MNHEY and CDR2 SVGAGI. The CDR3 loop spans 15 amino acids. The ends were cut back, 7 bases at V and 0 bases at J, with 16 bases in the middle. The CDR3 DNA reads TGTGCCAGCACTCAAACCCAGACAGCCTCCTACGAGCAGTACTTC. Residues: CASTQTQTASYEQYF.